Listed below are T cell receptor beta chains from one sample, sequenced in a study of shared clonotypes between healthy human individuals. Sequencing was performed with immunoSEQ multiplex PCR; in TCRdb, only in-frame clones are kept and a portion is missing. Of 2 million to 3 million clones in the sample, just over 90% were seen once. Source material: naive CD4+ T cells sorted from blood. These receptors were taken from a man aged 18 to 30 in good health. Both conserved end residues are trimmed from each CDR3.

j_gene | v_gene | CDR3aa
TRBJ2-3 | TRBV11-3 | ASSPGLDTQY
TRBJ2-1 | TRBV4-1 | ASSQAGTRGDEQF
TRBJ1-3 | TRBV5-1 | ASSLGTGGGNTIY
TRBJ2-5 | TRBV2 | ASSDDALAGTTRETQY
TRBJ2-5 | TRBV4-1 | ASSQDQGTQY
TRBJ1-2 | TRBV13 | ASSLDRPGGYT
TRBJ2-1 | TRBV5-6 | ASSLAQGARNEQF
TRBJ2-3 | TRBV7-2 | ASSPRTSGSTDTQY
TRBJ1-5 | TRBV6-1 | ALNQGGPNQPQH
TRBJ1-1 | TRBV2 | ASTRAAEPKEAF
TRBJ2-7 | TRBV27 | ASSLRTGRDYEQY
TRBJ2-7 | TRBV2 | ASRADRGYEQY
TRBJ2-3 | TRBV10-3 | AISKQGQETGTDTQY
TRBJ2-7 | TRBV30 | AWSRLAVHEQY
TRBJ2-1 | TRBV18 | ANSPGTAYNEQF
TRBJ2-7 | TRBV6-1 | ASSITGTGSHEQY
TRBJ1-3 | TRBV6-5 | ASRRQRNSGNTIY
TRBJ1-5 | TRBV18 | ASSPQTGLNQPQH
TRBJ2-7 | TRBV28 | ASSFRLAGEYEQY
TRBJ1-1 | TRBV23-1 | ASPTDDTEAF
TRBJ2-1 | TRBV27 | ASQLRSSYNEQF
TRBJ1-1 | TRBV9 | ASSLRPLNTEAF
TRBJ2-5 | TRBV5-1 | ASSLPSGVGETQY
TRBJ2-3 | TRBV5-4 | ASSLAGGSTDTQY
TRBJ2-7 | TRBV7-9 | ASSPEVGLGSSYEQY
TRBJ2-3 | TRBV28 | ASSSQHPGTWGTDTQY
TRBJ2-1 | TRBV10-1 | ASSEIGGFSYNEQF
TRBJ2-1 | TRBV4-3 | ASSRGSGEQF
TRBJ2-4 | TRBV11-2 | ASSLEGNIQY
TRBJ2-7 | TRBV9 | ASSAQGAPHYEQY
TRBJ1-2 | TRBV18 | ASSPPTGRYGYT
TRBJ2-7 | TRBV21-1 | ASSKSEQY
TRBJ2-7 | TRBV14 | ASSGRASYEQY
TRBJ1-2 | TRBV19 | ASSRTVANYGYT
TRBJ1-3 | TRBV30 | AWIGLGNTIY
TRBJ2-5 | TRBV5-4 | ASSLDGLGETQY
TRBJ2-7 | TRBV5-8 | ASSAGTGRTIHEQY
TRBJ2-7 | TRBV7-2 | ASSPGPRQY
TRBJ2-3 | TRBV18 | ASSPGTRKTDTQY
TRBJ1-4 | TRBV2 | ASSEGQGGEKLF
TRBJ2-2 | TRBV2 | ASSFELAGTGELF
TRBJ2-5 | TRBV6-1 | ASSGQGGATQY
TRBJ1-5 | TRBV19 | ASSIGRTSNQPQH
TRBJ2-4 | TRBV7-2 | ASSLTHGVLAKNIQY
TRBJ1-1 | TRBV7-8 | ASSLRISEAF
TRBJ1-2 | TRBV4-3 | ASSQASFNYGYT
TRBJ2-7 | TRBV10-3 | ASSYGGTGGPGEQY
TRBJ1-2 | TRBV16 | ASSREQGADGYT
TRBJ2-7 | TRBV28 | ASRPGGSSYEQY
TRBJ2-2 | TRBV7-9 | ASSLAGFGTGELF
TRBJ2-7 | TRBV28 | ASWGTGNLNYEQY
TRBJ2-5 | TRBV10-1 | ASSEGQGARETQY
TRBJ2-7 | TRBV7-9 | ASSPAGYGQGRSYEQY
TRBJ2-5 | TRBV7-9 | ASSTRTSGISETQY
TRBJ2-5 | TRBV5-1 | ASSLNSRRETQY
TRBJ2-7 | TRBV6-6 | ASSLRLAGAHEQY
TRBJ2-7 | TRBV6-6 | ASSQGSYEQY